This is a list of T cell receptor beta chains from one sample in a study of T cell responses to AZD1222 COVID-19 vaccine. The data were produced by immunoSEQ multiplex PCR, yet TCRdb's version contains in-frame clones alone and is incomplete. The sample holds about 120,000 clones; around 90% are singletons and the top ten take around 4.5%. Sequencing used peripheral blood, obtained on day 0 of MenACWY control vaccination. Every receptor here comes from an adult in good health. Both conserved end residues are trimmed from each CDR3. Each record gives: clone size, J gene, V gene, CDR3 protein. Clone size is not always given. Where it is, it says once, few, many or a class for expanded clones.

NA	TRBJ2-1	TRBV7-3	ASSSKGGGSYNEQF
NA	TRBJ1-3	TRBV2	ASRSAWTGDMVSGNTIY
NA	TRBJ2-1	TRBV5-4	ATPNREGGYNEQF
NA	TRBJ1-1	TRBV7-2	ASSSRSWTGDTEAF
NA	TRBJ2-7	TRBV5-6	ASSLPSGATYEQY
NA	TRBJ2-7	TRBV27	ASSLTGDPAYEQY
NA	TRBJ2-2	TRBV4-1	ASSLAQGANTGELF
once	TRBJ1-6	TRBV7-6	ASSLDQGDSPLH
NA	TRBJ2-3	TRBV7-3	ASSRGLAEKITYTDTQY
NA	TRBJ2-7	TRBV5-4	ASSKGQGDEQY
NA	TRBJ1-5	TRBV28	ASSREVGAGTQPQH
NA	TRBJ1-6	TRBV9	ASSVDSYNSPLH
NA	TRBJ1-4	TRBV28	ASSSSTGGREKLF
NA	TRBJ1-3	TRBV10-3	AISEPGGNTIY
NA	TRBJ2-3	TRBV2	ASRDGHLDTQY
NA	TRBJ2-2	TRBV14	ASSQDVSSGPGELF
once	TRBJ2-2	TRBV18	ASSRPGQGNTGELF
NA	TRBJ2-1	TRBV19	ASRPLSGGSYNEQF
NA	TRBJ2-3	TRBV19	ASSTRLAGGKDTQY